A selection of T cell receptor beta chains follows, all from one sample in a study of somatic mutations in cytotoxic T cells in rheumatoid arthritis. Produced via immunoSEQ multiplex PCR; TCRdb's table is partial and in-frame only. The table shows 15,000 to 20,000 clones, with 60% to 85% occurring only once. Sequences were obtained from CD8+ T cells sorted from blood. Receptor source: an adult with rheumatoid arthritis. Both conserved end residues are part of each CDR3. The D gene is left open where the match is weak. Rows give clone size only sometimes, using once, few, many, or a class for an expanded clone.

J gene: TRBJ2-7; clone size: NA; D gene: TRBD1; V gene: TRBV19; CDR3 DNA: TGTGCCAGTAGTGCCCAGACAGGGGTAGGCTCCTACGAGCAGTACTTC; CDR3 protein: CASSAQTGVGSYEQYF
J gene: TRBJ2-3; clone size: NA; D gene: TRBD1; V gene: TRBV6-5; CDR3 DNA: TGTGCCAGCAGTTACTCGACAGGGGGTTTGTCAGATACGCAGTATTTT; CDR3 protein: CASSYSTGGLSDTQYF
J gene: TRBJ1-2; clone size: NA; D gene: NA; V gene: TRBV29-1; CDR3 DNA: TGCAGCGGGGTAACAGAGAACTATGGCTACACCTTC; CDR3 protein: CSGVTENYGYTF
J gene: TRBJ1-2; clone size: NA; D gene: NA; V gene: TRBV9; CDR3 DNA: TGTGCCAGCAGCACCAGCGGGGTGGACTATGGCTACACCTTC; CDR3 protein: CASSTSGVDYGYTF
J gene: TRBJ2-7; clone size: few; D gene: NA; V gene: TRBV27; CDR3 DNA: TGTGCCAGCAGTTTAAAGGGGCGGGAGCAGTACTTC; CDR3 protein: CASSLKGREQYF
J gene: TRBJ2-1; clone size: few; D gene: TRBD2; V gene: TRBV13; CDR3 DNA: TGTGCCAGCAGCCCGGGACTAGCGGGAGGGCGAGAGCAGTTCTTC; CDR3 protein: CASSPGLAGGREQFF
J gene: TRBJ2-1; clone size: NA; D gene: NA; V gene: TRBV6-5; CDR3 DNA: TGTGGAGTAGGGGACATCTCCTACAATGAGCAGTTCTTC; CDR3 protein: CGVGDISYNEQFF
J gene: TRBJ2-2; clone size: once; D gene: NA; V gene: TRBV2; CDR3 DNA: TGTGCCAGCAGTGAAGCGCGAGACGGCACCGGGGAGCTGTTTTTT; CDR3 protein: CASSEARDGTGELFF
J gene: TRBJ2-3; clone size: NA; D gene: NA; V gene: TRBV27; CDR3 DNA: TGTGCCAGCAGTTTAATGAGCACAGATACGCAGTATTTT; CDR3 protein: CASSLMSTDTQYF
J gene: TRBJ1-2; clone size: NA; D gene: NA; V gene: TRBV27; CDR3 DNA: TGTGCCAGCAGTTTATCAGGGTATGGCTACACCTTC; CDR3 protein: CASSLSGYGYTF
J gene: TRBJ2-2; clone size: NA; D gene: NA; V gene: TRBV7-7; CDR3 DNA: TGTGCCAGCAGCTCATACACCGGGGAGCTGTTTTTT; CDR3 protein: CASSSYTGELFF